This entry is about one TCR beta chain. Its antigen is currently unknown. PBMCs stemmed from around 10 ml fresh peripheral blood. This specimen comes from a study of T cells in Graves' hyperthyroidism and ophthalmopathy. Study-wide points: The blood repertoire included most of the expanded thyroid clonotypes above 0.001.

There were TCR beta CDR3 regions amplified from RNA transcripts. An initial round of RT-PCR targeting the TCR CDR3 relied on the HTBI primer set. TCRdb called the multiplex PCR reads again in MiXCR, with one record for every CDR3 protein. The profile shows around 430,000 distinct CDR3 sequences, 14% to 15% of them singletons. J gave up 2 bases and V 3 bases, and 9 bases lay outside the gene matches. This CDR3 has 17 amino acids. The germline gives CDR1 SGDLS, CDR2 YYNGEE. Material: blood. The receptor was derived from a woman aged 25 to 39 with Graves' hyperthyroidism. The chain is built from TRBV9 and TRBJ2-2; 8 bases align to TRBD1. This CDR3 reads CASSAITQGENTGELFF. Written as DNA, the CDR3 is TGTGCCAGCAGCGCTATAACACAGGGGGAAAACACCGGGGAGCTGTTTTTT.